This T cell receptor (beta chain) came from a study of T cells after yellow fever vaccination. Overall study context: SMART-Seq v4 Ultra Low Input prepared the low-cell-number fractions.

The V segment lost 5 bases and the J segment 5 bases; nucleotides outside the gene matches: 5. The CDR3 has 14 amino acids. CDR1 and CDR2 from the germline V gene are MGHDK and SYGVNS. Study-wide results and caveats: Abundant bulk-derived clonotypes could contaminate FACS-sorted repertoires. A minor fraction of clonotypes spanned both CD4 and CD8 compartments.

Notes on this clonotype: Its specificity is unknown.

MiXCR, run by TCRdb on the 5' RACE reads, gives a single entry per CDR3 protein. The data hold hundreds of thousands of distinct CDR3 sequences, with 20% to 25% observed a single time. Sequences were derived from PBMCs, sampled roughly 23 days after the first yellow fever vaccination. The chain links TRBV25-1 to TRBJ2-7; 11 bases are shared with TRBD1. The receptor was isolated from a man younger than 30 who received the YFV17D yellow fever vaccine. The CDR3, as DNA: TGTGCCAGCAGTAGGGACAGGGGGATCCACGAGCAGTACTTC. Translated: CASSRDRGIHEQYF.